This T cell receptor (beta chain) was observed in a study of cytomegalovirus exposure and HLA in healthy donors. Study-level points and caveats: Confirmation was obtained in vitro that a few CMV-associated chains are specific for CMV antigens.

As regards this clone: Its specificity is not known.

The CDR3 has 13 amino acids. V lost 9 bases and J lost 0, with 12 bases in between. The germline CDR1 and CDR2 sequences are MNHEY and SMNVEV (reference sequence). With 60 Vbeta and 13 Jbeta primers, the PCR was carried out. TCRdb's copy holds only in-frame clones and misses some; the assay was immunoSEQ multiplex PCR. The profile shows 150,000 to 200,000 clones, over 65% of them singletons. The source is a woman aged 30 to 39 in good health and CMV-seropositive. The sequenced sample consisted of PBMCs. The chain couples TRBV27 to TRBJ2-7; a weak D match, TRBD2 (6 bases). Here the CDR3 reads CASQRASSYEQYF. CDR3 nucleotides: TGTGCCAGTCAGCGGGCGAGCTCCTACGAGCAGTACTTC.